This T cell receptor beta chain is drawn from a study of OX40 agonist ivuxolimab in advanced cancers. As concerns this clone: Additional DNA sequences in this sample encode the identical CDR3.

TCRdb keeps only in-frame clones here, not all; method: immunoSEQ multiplex PCR. Altogether roughly 80,000 clones are present, 80% to 90% being singletons, with the ten largest covering 1.5% to 2%. Enrollment shut out patients with autoimmune disease history or systemic immunosuppression. Sequences were derived from CD4+ or CD8+ T cells sorted from blood, sampled in a trial of the OX40 agonist ivuxolimab. The source is an adult with an advanced solid tumor such as melanoma, head and neck, liver or kidney cancer.

This CDR3 is CASSVVQGNTEAFF. The CDR3 bases are TGTGCCAGCAGCGTAGTACAGGGGAACACTGAAGCTTTCTTT. This chain connects TRBV9 to TRBJ1-1; D possibly corresponds to TRBD1 (6 bases). This CDR3 is 14 amino acids long. Per the germline V gene, CDR1 is SGDLS and CDR2 is YYNGEE. The V end was cut by 0 bases, the J end by 1 base, with 7 bases between.